This T cell receptor (beta chain) was sequenced during a study of patients and donors after allogeneic stem cell transplantation (dated by TCRdb to the early 2020s). The library was generated by RT-PCR. The sequencing machine was a NextSeq 550. Clones were called with MiXCR by TCRdb after fastp trimmed the public reads at Q25, and only in-frame beta chains were retained. Each entry merges the rows of one CDR3 protein and shows their most common DNA and genes. In this sample the table shows 900,000 to 1,000,000 distinct CDR3 sequences, more than 15% of which occur a single time. The top ten clonotypes cover roughly 6% of the sample. This clonotype was counted many times. Its antigen has not been determined. Per-nucleotide qualities are absent, and no much larger clonotype sits a single base away. Measured from the cysteine to the phenylalanine, the CDR3 is 15 residues long. Left in the record is the CDR3 DNA by itself, 45 bases read in frame from the first base. V is clipped by 4 bases and J by 6 bases, and the sequence between their germline boundaries is 16 bases long. Per the germline V gene (reference sequence), DFQATT is the CDR1 and SNEGSKA is the CDR2.

Sequenced: blood, either unsorted or a sorted T cell fraction (not recorded which). The source is a human donor who was either an allogeneic HSCT recipient or a stem cell or donor lymphocyte infusion donor (not recorded which). It is not recorded whose cells these are; they may come from a transplant donor. The chain uses TRBV20-1 and TRBJ1-6, with the D gene uncertain. The DNA sequence is as follows: TGCAGTGCTACCTATAGACACGGGCCTAATTCACCCCTCCACTTT. Its protein product is CSATYRHGPNSPLHF.